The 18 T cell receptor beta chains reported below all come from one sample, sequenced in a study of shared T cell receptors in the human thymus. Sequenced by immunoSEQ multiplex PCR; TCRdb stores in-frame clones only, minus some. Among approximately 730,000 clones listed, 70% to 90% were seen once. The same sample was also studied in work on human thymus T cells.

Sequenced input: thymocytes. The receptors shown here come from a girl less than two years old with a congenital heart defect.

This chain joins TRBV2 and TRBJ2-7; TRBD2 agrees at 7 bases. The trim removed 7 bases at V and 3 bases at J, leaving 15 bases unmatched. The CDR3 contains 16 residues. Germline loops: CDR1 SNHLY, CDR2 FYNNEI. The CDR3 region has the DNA TGTGCCAGCATGAACGAACGCCGGGACTACTTCTACGAGCAGTACTTC. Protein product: CASMNERRDYFYEQYF.

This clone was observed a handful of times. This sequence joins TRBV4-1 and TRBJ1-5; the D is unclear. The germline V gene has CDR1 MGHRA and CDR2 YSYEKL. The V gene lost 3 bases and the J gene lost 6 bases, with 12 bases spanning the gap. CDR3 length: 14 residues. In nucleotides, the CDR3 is TGCGCCAGCAGCCAGACAACGGGGATTCAGCCCCAGCATTTT. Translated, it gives CASSQTTGIQPQHF.

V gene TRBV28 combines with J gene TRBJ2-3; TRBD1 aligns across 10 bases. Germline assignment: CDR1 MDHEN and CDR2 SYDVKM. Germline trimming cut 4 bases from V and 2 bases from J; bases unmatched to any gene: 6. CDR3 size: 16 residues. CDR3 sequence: CASSSLDRGYTDTQYF. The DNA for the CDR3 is TGTGCCAGCAGTTCCCTGGACAGGGGGTACACAGATACGCAGTATTTT.

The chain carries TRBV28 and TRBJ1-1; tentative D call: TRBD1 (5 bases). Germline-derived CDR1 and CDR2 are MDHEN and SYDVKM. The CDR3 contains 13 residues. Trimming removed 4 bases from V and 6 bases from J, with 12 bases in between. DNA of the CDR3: TGTGCCAGCAGTTCTGGGGGGTTACCTGAAGCTTTCTTT. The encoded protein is CASSSGGLPEAFF.

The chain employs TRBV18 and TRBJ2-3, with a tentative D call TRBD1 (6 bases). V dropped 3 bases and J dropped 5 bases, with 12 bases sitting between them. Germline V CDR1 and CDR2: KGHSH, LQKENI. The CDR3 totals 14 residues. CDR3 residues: CASSPERGLDTQYF. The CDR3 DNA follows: TGTGCCAGCTCACCCGAAAGGGGGTTAGATACGCAGTATTTT.

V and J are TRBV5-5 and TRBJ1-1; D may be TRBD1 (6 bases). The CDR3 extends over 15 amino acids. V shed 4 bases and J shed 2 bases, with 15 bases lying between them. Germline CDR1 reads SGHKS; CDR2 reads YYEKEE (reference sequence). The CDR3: CASSPPRTANTEAFF. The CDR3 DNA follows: TGTGCCAGCAGCCCCCCCCGGACAGCCAACACTGAAGCTTTCTTT. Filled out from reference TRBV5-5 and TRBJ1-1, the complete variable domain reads DAGVTQSPTHLIKTRGQQVTLRCSPISGHKSVSWYQQVLGQGPQFIFQYYEKEERGRGNFPDRFSARQFPNYSSELNVNALLLGDSALYLCASSPPRTANTEAFFGQGTRLTVV.

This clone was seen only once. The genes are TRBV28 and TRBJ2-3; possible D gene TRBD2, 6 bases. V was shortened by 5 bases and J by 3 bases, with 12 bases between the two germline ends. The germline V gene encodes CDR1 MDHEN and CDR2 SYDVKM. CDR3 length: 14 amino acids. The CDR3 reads CASSALGRTDTQYF. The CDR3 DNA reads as TGTGCCAGCAGTGCCTTAGGGAGGACAGATACGCAGTATTTT.

CDR3: CASSWEGVITDTQYF. The CDR3, as DNA: TGTGCCAGCAGCTGGGAAGGGGTAATCACAGATACGCAGTATTTT. The chain uses TRBV5-6 and TRBJ2-3; possible D gene TRBD1, 5 bases. V was pared by 3 bases and J by 2 bases, with 13 bases between. Germline CDR1 reads SGHDT; CDR2 reads YYEEEE. The CDR3 has 15 residues.

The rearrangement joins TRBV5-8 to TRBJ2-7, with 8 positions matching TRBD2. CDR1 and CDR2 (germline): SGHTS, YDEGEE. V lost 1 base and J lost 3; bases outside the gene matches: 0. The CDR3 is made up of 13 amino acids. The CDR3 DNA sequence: TGTGCCAGCAGCTTGCGGGGGGGCTACGAGCAGTACTTC. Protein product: CASSLRGGYEQYF.

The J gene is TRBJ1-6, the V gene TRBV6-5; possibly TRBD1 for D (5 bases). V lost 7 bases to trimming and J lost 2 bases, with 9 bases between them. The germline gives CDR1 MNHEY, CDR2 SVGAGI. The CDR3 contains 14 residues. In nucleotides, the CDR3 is TGTGCCAGCACGTGGGGCACCTATAATTCACCCCTCCACTTT. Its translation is CASTWGTYNSPLHF.

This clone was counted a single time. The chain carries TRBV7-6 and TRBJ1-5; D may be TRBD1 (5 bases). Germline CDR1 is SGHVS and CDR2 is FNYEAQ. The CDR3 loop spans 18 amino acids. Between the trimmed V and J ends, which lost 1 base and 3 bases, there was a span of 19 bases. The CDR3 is CASSLVWGTNPLNQPQHF. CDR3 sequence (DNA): TGTGCCAGCAGCTTAGTTTGGGGCACCAACCCGCTCAATCAGCCCCAGCATTTT.

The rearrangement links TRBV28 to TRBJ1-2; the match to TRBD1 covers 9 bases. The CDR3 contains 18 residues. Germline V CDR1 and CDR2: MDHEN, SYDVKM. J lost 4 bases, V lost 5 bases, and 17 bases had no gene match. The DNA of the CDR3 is TGTGCCAGCAGTCGACCCCCCCGTACAGGGGGCGAAAGCTATGGCTACACCTTC. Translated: CASSRPPRTGGESYGYTF.

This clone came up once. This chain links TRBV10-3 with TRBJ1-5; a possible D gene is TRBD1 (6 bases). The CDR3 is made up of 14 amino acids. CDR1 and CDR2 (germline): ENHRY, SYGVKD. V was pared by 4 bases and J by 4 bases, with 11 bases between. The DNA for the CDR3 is TGTGCCATCAGTGGGCGTCAGGGGAATCAGCCCCAGCATTTT. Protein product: CAISGRQGNQPQHF.

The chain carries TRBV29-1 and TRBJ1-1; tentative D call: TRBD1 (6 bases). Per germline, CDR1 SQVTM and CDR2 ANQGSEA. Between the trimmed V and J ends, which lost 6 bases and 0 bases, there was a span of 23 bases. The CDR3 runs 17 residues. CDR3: CSVLEKQGLRMNTEAFF. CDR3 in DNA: TGCAGCGTCCTAGAAAAACAGGGACTACGCATGAACACTGAAGCTTTCTTT. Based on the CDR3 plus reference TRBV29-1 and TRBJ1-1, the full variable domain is SAVISQKPSRDICQRGTSLTIQCQVDSQVTMMFWYRQQPGQSLTLIATANQGSEATYESGFVIDKFPISRPNLTFSTLTVSNMSPEDSSIYLCSVLEKQGLRMNTEAFFGQGTRLTVV.

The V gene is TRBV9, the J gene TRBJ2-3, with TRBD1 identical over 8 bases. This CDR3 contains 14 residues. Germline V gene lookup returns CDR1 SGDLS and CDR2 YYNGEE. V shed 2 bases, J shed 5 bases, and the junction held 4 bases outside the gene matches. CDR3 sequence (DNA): TGTGCCAGCAGCGTCACAGGGGGTGGAGATACGCAGTATTTT. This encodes CASSVTGGGDTQYF.

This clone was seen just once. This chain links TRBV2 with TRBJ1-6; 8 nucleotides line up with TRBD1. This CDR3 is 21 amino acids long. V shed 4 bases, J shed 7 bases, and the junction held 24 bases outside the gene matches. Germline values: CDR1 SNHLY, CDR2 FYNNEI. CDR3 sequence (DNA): TGTGCCAGCAGTGCCGAATTTGGACAGGGCCCAACTACCGGAGAGAATTCACCCCTCCACTTT. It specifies CASSAEFGQGPTTGENSPLHF.

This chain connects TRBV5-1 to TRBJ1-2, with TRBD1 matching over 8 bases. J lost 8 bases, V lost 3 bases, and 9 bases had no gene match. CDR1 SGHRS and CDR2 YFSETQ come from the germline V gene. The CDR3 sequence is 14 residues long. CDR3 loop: CASSSPDRAGGYTF. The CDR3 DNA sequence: TGCGCCAGCAGCTCCCCGGACAGGGCAGGGGGCTACACCTTC. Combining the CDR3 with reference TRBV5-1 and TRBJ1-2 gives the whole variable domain KAGVTQTPRYLIKTRGQQVTLSCSPISGHRSVSWYQQTPGQGLQFLFEYFSETQRNKGNFPGRFSGRQFSNSRSEMNVSTLELGDSALYLCASSSPDRAGGYTFGSGTRLTVV.

For the CDR3, the DNA is TGCGCCAGCAGTCCCGACAGGGTGTCCTACAATGAGCAGTTCTTC. It specifies CASSPDRVSYNEQFF. The chain has TRBV10-1 and TRBJ2-1, with 7 bases that match TRBD1. This CDR3 spans 15 amino acids. The germline V gene encodes CDR1 WNHNN and CDR2 SYGVQD (reference sequence). V shed 5 bases and J 1 base; nucleotides not matched to a gene: 5.